What follows are 18 T cell receptor beta chains derived from one specimen sequenced in a study of T cells in Graves' hyperthyroidism and ophthalmopathy. TCR beta CDR3 regions were amplified from RNA transcripts. Researchers ran a first-round RT-PCR on the TCR CDR3 using the HTBI primer set. Each CDR3 protein is one row after TCRdb ran MiXCR on the multiplex PCR reads. Among around 600,000 distinct CDR3 sequences listed, 11% to 15% were seen once. The sequenced material came from blood. The receptors come from a young woman with Graves' ophthalmopathy.

This clonotype was observed a single time. J is TRBJ2-3 and V is TRBV4-2; TRBD2 matches 12 bases. After removal of 1 base from V and 6 bases from J, the junction contained 8 bases not matched to a gene. This CDR3 is built from 17 residues. CDR1 and CDR2 from the germline V gene are LGHNA and YNFKEQ. DNA for the CDR3: TGTGCCAGCAGCCAAGCCCGGAGGGGGACTAGCGGGGATACGCAGTATTTT. Its translation: CASSQARRGTSGDTQYF.

This chain joins TRBV6-2 or TRBV6-3 and TRBJ1-5, with TRBD1 matching over 8 bases. The CDR3 is 16 residues long. J gave up 0 bases and V 7 bases, and 8 bases lay outside the gene matches. Per the germline V gene, CDR1 is MNHEY and CDR2 is SVGEGT. CDR3 sequence: CASKRQGRYSNQPQHF. The DNA for the CDR3 is TGTGCCAGCAAACGACAGGGGAGGTATAGCAATCAGCCCCAGCATTTT.

This clonotype has a count of ten or more. The genes are TRBV27 and TRBJ2-1, with D possibly called TRBD1 or TRBD2 (5 bases each). Trimming stripped 5 bases from V and 3 bases from J, with 14 bases between. CDR1 is MNHEY and CDR2 is SMNVEV in the germline V gene (reference sequence). The CDR3 has 15 amino acids. The CDR3 loop is CASSDGGALYNEQFF. The CDR3, as DNA: TGTGCCAGCAGTGATGGGGGAGCACTCTACAATGAGCAGTTCTTC.

This clonotype was recorded at least ten times. This chain connects TRBV7-2 to TRBJ2-1; the D call may be TRBD1 or TRBD2 (5 bases each). With 1 base removed from V and 5 bases from J, the gap between germline ends came to 18 bases. The CDR3 is 17 residues long. CDR1 and CDR2 (germline): SGHTA, FQGNSA. CDR3 in amino acids: CASSLVGGISGNNEQFF. The CDR3 DNA follows: TGTGCCAGCAGCTTAGTTGGGGGTATTTCAGGTAACAATGAGCAGTTCTTC.

The chain links TRBV9 to TRBJ2-3, with D tentatively TRBD1 (5 bases). CDR3 length: 16 amino acids. V was pared by 0 bases and J by 0 bases, with 11 bases between. The germline V gene has CDR1 SGDLS and CDR2 YYNGEE. The CDR3 DNA sequence: TGTGCCAGCAGCGTAGTAGGCAGGGTGAGCACAGATACGCAGTATTTT. Amino acids: CASSVVGRVSTDTQYF.

V is TRBV6-1 and J is TRBJ1-5, with 8 positions matching TRBD1. The junction had 8 bases not matched to a gene; V was cut back by 3 bases and J by 4 bases. The CDR3 contains 16 residues. Germline CDR1 MNHNS, CDR2 SASEGT. CDR3 nucleotides: TGTGCCAGCAGTGAGTTTGTTACAGGGGGAAATCAGCCCCAGCATTTT. Protein sequence: CASSEFVTGGNQPQHF.

There are many counts of this clonotype. The chain joins TRBV12-3 or TRBV12-4 to TRBJ2-2; TRBD1 matches 10 bases. J gave up 4 bases and V 5 bases, and 7 bases lay outside the gene matches. The CDR3 has 16 amino acids. CDR3 coding DNA: TGTGCCAGCAGTGGCTGGACAGGGGGGGGCACCGGGGAGCTGTTTTTT. Translation gives CASSGWTGGGTGELFF.

This clonotype was detected many times. DNA for the CDR3: TGTGCCAGCAGCTTAGAAGGGGGCCTACTGGAGACCCAGTACTTC. Residues: CASSLEGGLLETQYF. This chain links TRBV7-2 with TRBJ2-5, with 7 bases aligning to TRBD1. In germline, CDR1 is SGHTA, CDR2 FQGNSA. The V and J ends lost 1 base and 5 bases, in that order; junction bases with no gene match: 7. CDR3 length: 15 amino acids.

The chain carries TRBV4-2 and TRBJ1-3, with 7 bases lining up with TRBD1. V shed 2 bases and J 0 bases; nucleotides not matched to a gene: 1. The CDR3 loop spans 15 amino acids. CDR1 and CDR2 (germline): LGHNA, YNFKEQ. The CDR3 sequence: CASSQHRGSGNTIYF. CDR3 nucleotide sequence: TGTGCCAGCAGCCAACACAGGGGCTCTGGAAACACCATATATTTT.

This clonotype appeared many times. This chain joins TRBV28 and TRBJ2-7; TRBD1 aligns across 8 bases. V lost 6 bases to trimming and J lost 4 bases; unmatched junction nucleotides: 11. From germline, CDR1 is MDHEN and CDR2 SYDVKM. The CDR3 totals 15 residues. In nucleotides, the CDR3 is TGTGCCAGCAGGAGCGCAGGACAGGGAAAATACGAGCAGTACTTC. Residues: CASRSAGQGKYEQYF. Using reference TRBV28 and TRBJ2-7 for the parts outside the CDR3, the full variable domain is DVKVTQSSRYLVKRTGEKVFLECVQDMDHENMFWYRQDPGLGLRLIYFSYDVKMKEKGDIPEGYSVSREKKERFSLILESASTNQTSMYLCASRSAGQGKYEQYFGPGTRLTVT.

In its sample, this clonotype was seen many times. V usage is TRBV12-3 or TRBV12-4 and J usage is TRBJ2-7, with 9 bases that match TRBD2. Trimming cost V 3 bases and J 5 bases; bases outside gene matches: 8. The CDR3 has 15 residues. The CDR3 bases are TGTGCCAGCAGTTTCCGGACTAGCGCTAGGGACGAGCAGTACTTC. The encoded protein is CASSFRTSARDEQYF.

The chain joins TRBV28 to TRBJ2-3; 16 nucleotides agree with TRBD2. The V segment lost 5 bases and the J segment 5 bases; nucleotides outside the gene matches: 13. CDR3 size: 19 residues. CDR1 and CDR2 (germline): MDHEN, SYDVKM. Here the CDR3 reads CASSGPPGTSGRAEDTQYF. Written as DNA, the CDR3 is TGTGCCAGCAGTGGACCCCCGGGGACTAGCGGGAGGGCCGAAGATACGCAGTATTTT. Looking up the rest from reference TRBV28 and TRBJ2-3 gives the full variable domain: DVKVTQSSRYLVKRTGEKVFLECVQDMDHENMFWYRQDPGLGLRLIYFSYDVKMKEKGDIPEGYSVSREKKERFSLILESASTNQTSMYLCASSGPPGTSGRAEDTQYFGPGTRLTVL.

Ten or more counts support this clonotype. The gene calls are TRBV24-1 and TRBJ2-5; D remains unclear. This CDR3 is 15 amino acids long. The ends were cut back, 5 bases at V and 2 bases at J, with 14 bases in the middle. Germline V gene data show CDR1 as KGHDR and CDR2 as SFDVKD. The CDR3 DNA follows: TGTGCCACCAGTGCCGCTACTACTACACAAGAGACCCAGTACTTC. Its translation is CATSAATTTQETQYF.

This clonotype was found many times. The V and J genes are TRBV10-3 and TRBJ1-5, with TRBD1 matching over 7 bases. Trimming cost V 4 bases and J 3 bases; bases outside gene matches: 3. The CDR3 covers 14 residues. The V gene's germline CDR1 is ENHRY and CDR2 SYGVKD. CDR3 region: CAISVGTVNQPQHF. DNA of the CDR3: TGTGCCATCAGTGTAGGGACAGTCAATCAGCCCCAGCATTTT.

Ten or more counts support this clonotype. J is TRBJ2-5 and V is TRBV18; TRBD2 aligns across 8 bases. This CDR3 has 14 amino acids. Unmatched junction bases numbered 3, after V lost 2 bases and J lost 4 bases. Germline CDR1 is KGHSH and CDR2 is LQKENI. The CDR3 region has the DNA TGTGCCAGCTCACCAGGGAGCGGGAGAGAGACCCAGTACTTC. Translating it yields CASSPGSGRETQYF.

The rearrangement uses TRBV6-1 and TRBJ2-1; D is ambiguous. Germline CDR1 reads MNHNS; CDR2 reads SASEGT. Trimming pared 5 bases from V and 11 bases from J, leaving 7 bases between. The CDR3 has 10 amino acids. CDR3 protein: CASSLLKQFF. CDR3 nucleotide sequence: TGTGCCAGCAGTTTGCTAAAGCAGTTCTTC.

This clonotype was counted many times. J is TRBJ2-7 and V is TRBV20-1, with D tentatively TRBD2 (6 bases). Germline CDR1 is DFQATT and CDR2 is SNEGSKA (reference sequence). V gave up 0 bases and J gave up 3 bases, with 15 bases separating them. The length of the CDR3 is 15 residues. CDR3 residues: CSARDMGGVGYEQYF. For the CDR3, the DNA is TGCAGTGCTAGAGATATGGGGGGAGTCGGCTACGAGCAGTACTTC.

The sample holds many counts of this clonotype. This chain uses TRBV28 with TRBJ2-1; D perhaps matches TRBD2 (6 bases). Trimming pared 7 bases from V and 7 bases from J, leaving 20 bases between. Germline V gene data show CDR1 as MDHEN and CDR2 as SYDVKM. CDR3 length: 15 residues. CDR3 DNA sequence: TGTGCCAGCACCATTGTGGGCGGGGTGCGGAATGAGCAGTTCTTC. Its protein is CASTIVGGVRNEQFF.